This section outlines one T cell receptor beta chain sequence together with its context. Antigen specificity is unknown. This specimen comes from a study of cytomegalovirus exposure and HLA in healthy donors. Study-wide points: Data from an earlier analysis indicated that most TCR beta V segments were productive either about 90% or about 30% of the time. Presence/absence analyses assumed roughly uniform sequencing depth across donors, which may not hold. Beyond CMV serostatus, there was no information to go on about immune exposure.

PCR involved 60 Vbeta and 13 Jbeta primers. The data were produced by immunoSEQ multiplex PCR, yet TCRdb's version contains in-frame clones alone and is incomplete. Of under 200,000 clones in the sample, roughly 80% are singletons; the top ten hold under 1%. CDR3 size: 13 residues. J was trimmed by 5 bases and V by 8 bases; bases with no gene match: 6. From germline, CDR1 is MNHEY and CDR2 SVGAGI. This clonotype was sampled from a girl aged 2-15 years in good health and CMV-seropositive. This sequence joins TRBV6-5 and TRBJ2-5, with TRBD1 identical over 9 bases. The sequencing input was PBMCs. The CDR3 loop reads CASRRTGVETQYF. The DNA of the CDR3 is TGTGCCAGCCGACGGACAGGGGTGGAGACCCAGTACTTC.